One sample yielded the 17 T cell receptor beta chains listed below, sequenced in a study of T cells after yellow fever vaccination. TCRdb analysed the 5' RACE reads with MiXCR anew, one entry per CDR3 protein. The table has 550,000 or so distinct CDR3 sequences, 15% to 20% seen once. The specimen comprised PBMCs, sampled 15 days after the yellow fever booster vaccination. All receptors derive from a man aged 25-45 years who received the YFV17D yellow fever vaccine.

A few counts support this clonotype. The chain carries TRBV20-1 and TRBJ1-5; 7 nucleotides line up with TRBD1. The CDR3 is 13 amino acids. V gave up 5 bases and J gave up 5 bases; unmatched junction bases: 6. Germline V lookup: CDR1 DFQATT, CDR2 SNEGSKA (reference sequence). The CDR3 here is CSASRGADQPQHF. For the CDR3, the DNA is TGCAGTGCTTCCAGGGGGGCGGATCAGCCCCAGCATTTT.

In this sample, this clonotype turned up many times. One junction end does not reproduce the germline sequence, and a read error may be involved. V is TRBV5-1 and J is TRBJ2-5; D might be TRBD2 (6 bases). Germline CDR1 SGHRS, CDR2 YFSETQ. The CDR3 runs 14 residues. The CDR3 protein is CASSLVGGQETQYF. DNA of the CDR3: TGTGCCAGCAGTTTGGTGGGAGGCCAAGAGACCCAGTACTTC.

The CDR3 region is CASSLRPGVLAFF. The DNA of the CDR3 is TGTGCCAGCAGCTTACGGCCAGGGGTGTTGGCTTTCTTT. The chain links TRBV7-2 to TRBJ1-1; D perhaps matches TRBD1 (6 bases). This CDR3 is 13 amino acids long. Trimming shortened V by 2 bases and J by 11 bases, and 15 bases separated the two germline ends. CDR1 is SGHTA, CDR2 FQGNSA, per germline.

The CDR3 DNA is TGTGCCAGCAGTTATTTAGCGGGAGGAACCTACGAGCAGTACTTC. It specifies CASSYLAGGTYEQYF. The chain employs TRBV6-2 or TRBV6-3 and TRBJ2-7; 10 nucleotides agree with TRBD2. In germline, CDR1 is MNHEY, CDR2 SVGEGT. V was clipped by 3 bases and J by 2 bases; unmatched bases: 4. The length of the CDR3 is 15 residues.

This clonotype turned up a few times. The chain uses TRBV20-1 and TRBJ2-3, with D tentatively TRBD2 (6 bases). V was cut by 0 bases and J by 0 bases, with 7 bases left in between. The CDR3 spans 14 residues. Germline CDR1 reads DFQATT; CDR2 reads SNEGSKA (reference sequence). CDR3 loop: CSARESGSTDTQYF. The CDR3 bases are TGCAGTGCTAGAGAAAGCGGGAGCACAGATACGCAGTATTTT.

This clonotype was recorded a few times. V gene TRBV7-2 combines with J gene TRBJ2-1; TRBD1 is a possible D gene (5 bases). V was cut by 4 bases and J by 9 bases, with 16 bases left in between. The germline V gene has CDR1 SGHTA and CDR2 FQGNSA. CDR3 size: 14 residues. The CDR3 nucleotides read TGTGCCAGCAGCTCCGTAGGGGCGGTGGGTGAGCAGTTCTTC. It encodes CASSSVGAVGEQFF.

In this sample, this clonotype turned up a few times. The chain carries TRBV30 and TRBJ2-1; tentative D call: TRBD1 (5 bases). V dropped 4 bases and J dropped 3 bases, with 16 bases sitting between them. Germline V gene sequence: CDR1 GTSNPN, CDR2 SVGIG (reference sequence). CDR3 size: 15 residues. CDR3 region: CAWTNPGRDYNEQFF. The CDR3 DNA reads TGTGCCTGGACCAATCCCGGCAGGGACTACAATGAGCAGTTCTTC.

This clonotype occurred a few times. The chain couples TRBV7-2 to TRBJ2-5; TRBD2 aligns across 7 bases. V lost 2 bases, J lost 7 bases, and 10 bases stayed unmatched. Germline V gene lookup returns CDR1 SGHTA and CDR2 FQGNSA. The CDR3 has 15 amino acids. The CDR3 DNA is TGTGCCAGCAGCTTATATAGGGAGGGCTCCGGGACCCAGTACTTC. It translates to CASSLYREGSGTQYF.

In its sample, this clonotype was seen a few times. The chain has TRBV5-1 and TRBJ2-1; 10 bases are shared with TRBD2. The V and J ends lost 2 bases and 0 bases, in that order; junction bases with no gene match: 5. Germline V CDR1 and CDR2: SGHRS, YFSETQ. This CDR3 region has 17 residues. CDR3: CASSLTGTSASYNEQFF. The DNA of the CDR3 is TGCGCCAGCAGCTTAACCGGGACTAGCGCCTCCTACAATGAGCAGTTCTTC.

This clonotype appeared a few times. This chain connects TRBV12-3 or TRBV12-4 to TRBJ2-4; TRBD1 matches 7 bases. With V trimmed by 5 bases and J by 7 bases, 8 bases remained unmatched. The CDR3 runs to 14 residues. CDR3 amino acids: CASSRQGWGNIQYF. DNA of the CDR3: TGTGCCAGCAGTCGACAGGGCTGGGGGAACATTCAGTACTTC.

The chain joins TRBV5-5 to TRBJ2-7, with a weak D call TRBD2 (6 bases). Trimming stripped 4 bases from V and 3 bases from J, with 20 bases between. CDR3 length: 16 amino acids. The germline CDR1 and CDR2 sequences are SGHKS and YYEKEE (reference sequence). CDR3 protein: CASSPRAGGVFYEQYF. The CDR3 DNA reads TGTGCCAGCAGCCCCAGGGCAGGCGGGGTTTTCTACGAGCAGTACTTC. Based on the CDR3 plus reference TRBV5-5 and TRBJ2-7, the full variable domain is DAGVTQSPTHLIKTRGQQVTLRCSPISGHKSVSWYQQVLGQGPQFIFQYYEKEERGRGNFPDRFSARQFPNYSSELNVNALLLGDSALYLCASSPRAGGVFYEQYFGPGTRLTVT.

A few counts support this clonotype. The CDR3 coding sequence is TGTGCCAGCGGGTCCCCCAATCAGCCCCAGCATTTT. It translates to CASGSPNQPQHF. The genes are TRBV12-3 or TRBV12-4 and TRBJ1-5; D is uncertain. This CDR3 contains 12 residues. Between the trimmed V and J ends, which lost 8 bases and 3 bases, there was a span of 8 bases.

This chain joins TRBV6-1 and TRBJ2-1; TRBD2 aligns across 8 bases. V dropped 6 bases and J dropped 5; count of bases not matched to a gene: 6. In germline, CDR1 is MNHNS, CDR2 SASEGT. There are 14 residues in the CDR3. CDR3 sequence reads: CASRGGRTHNEQFF. The CDR3 coding sequence is TGTGCCAGCAGGGGCGGGAGGACCCACAATGAGCAGTTCTTC.

The V call is TRBV3-1, the J call TRBJ2-2; TRBD2 is a possible D gene (6 bases). The germline V and J ends were trimmed by 1 base and 7 bases, with 13 bases remaining between them. Germline lookup yields CDR1 LGHDT and CDR2 YNNKEL (reference sequence). The CDR3 spans 15 residues. The CDR3 nucleotides are TGTGCCAGCAGCCAAGGCGGGAATAAGATCGGGGAGCTGTTTTTT. It specifies CASSQGGNKIGELFF.

The gene calls are TRBV7-8 and TRBJ2-1, with 7 bases identical to TRBD2. With V trimmed by 2 bases and J by 4 bases, 2 bases remained unmatched. Germline CDR1 reads SGHVS; CDR2 reads FQNEAQ. The CDR3 runs to 14 residues. DNA of the CDR3: TGTGCCAGCAGCTTAACTAGCGCTTACAATGAGCAGTTCTTC. Translating gives CASSLTSAYNEQFF.

The chain couples TRBV12-3 or TRBV12-4 to TRBJ2-4; D unresolved. The V and J ends lost 5 bases and 0 bases respectively, with 14 bases between them. This CDR3 comprises 16 residues. CDR3 in amino acids: CASSQRPELAKNIQYF. DNA of the CDR3: TGTGCCAGCAGTCAACGTCCGGAGCTAGCCAAAAACATTCAGTACTTC.

The chain has TRBV28 and TRBJ2-2; D remains unclear. Germline CDR1 reads MDHEN; CDR2 reads SYDVKM. V dropped 6 bases and J dropped 6 bases, with 14 bases sitting between them. This CDR3 spans 14 amino acids. The DNA of the CDR3 is TGTGCCAGCAGCTTACCGGATTGGGCCGGGGAGCTGTTTTTT. This gives the protein CASSLPDWAGELFF.